This T cell receptor (beta chain) was captured in a study of blood T cell repertoires in COVID-19 (dated by TCRdb to the early 2020s). With regard to the full study: Samples from collaborators originated in the United States, Italy and Spain and spanned both the acute and convalescent phases of COVID-19. HLA class I and class II types, where available, came from metadata supplied by the sample provider rather than from assay-based typing. The material from the prospective study consisted of cDNA or gDNA derived from T cells, B-cell-depleted T cells, or PBMCs. Samples were obtained from the ongoing ImmuneRACE study (first 160 participants) and from 950 to 1,500 subjects provided by 6 global collaborators. The repertoires were made available in a free public database intended to serve as a resource for research on the immune response to SARS-CoV-2. Deeply sampled blood TCRbeta repertoires from subjects exposed to, actively infected with, or recovered from COVID-19 were included in the dataset. Sample metadata almost always included a de-identified subject ID, COVID-19 status, age in years and sex. Study-wide findings and limitations: Clinical and demographic metadata were provided uncurated, with the amount varying by source and participant.

In regard to this clone: What antigen it recognizes has not been identified. Base qualities were left out, and no much larger clone turns up one base away.

The collaborating institutions used their own protocols to collect whole blood in K2EDTA tubes. For TCRbeta analysis, collaborators shipped samples as frozen whole blood, isolated PBMCs, or DNA extracted from either of those sample types. TCRbeta CDR3 regions were amplified from genomic DNA using the immunoSEQ Assay, a bias-controlled multiplex PCR. The original pipeline was this. The number of nucleated cells in each sample was estimated from the amplification of reference gene primers within the assay. To quantify the absolute abundance of each unique TCRbeta CDR3 rearrangement, sequence reads were collapsed and filtered. For each sample, productive Simpson clonality was calculated as the square root of Simpson's diversity index over productive rearrangements. As stored in TCRdb, this immuneACCESS dataset retains in-frame rearrangements with V and J assigned. A fraction of the clones does not appear; measured against another copy, unresolved V genes explain less than half of the discrepancy, and the remainder lacks a known reason. V, J and clone size were drawn from that table, and D and trimming were deduced from the DNA. For this sample the table gives 150,000 to 200,000 clones, of which 60% to 85% were detected only once. The ten largest make up approximately 8% of the sample.

Relative to germline, V is missing 6 bases and J is missing 2 bases, with 1 base of the junction outside any gene match. CDR1 and CDR2 were assigned from the germline V gene (reference sequence) as MNHEY and SMNVEV. The CDR3 starts with the cysteine, ends with the phenylalanine, and has 13 residues. Kept here is only the CDR3 DNA, which spans 39 bases and is read in frame from base 1. Sequenced material: peripheral blood. This receptor was taken from a man in his 60s with acute or convalescent COVID-19. The chain joins TRBV27 to TRBJ2-7; TRBD1 matches 10 bases in the middle. The DNA sequence reads TGTGCCAGCAGGACAGGGGGCACCTACGAGCAGTACTTC. Its translation reads: CASRTGGTYEQYF.